These 3 T cell receptor beta chains came from one sample sequenced in a study of blood T cell repertoires in COVID-19. Only in-frame clones appear in the TCRdb table, and some are missing; sequencing was by immunoSEQ multiplex PCR. The sample yields a few hundred thousand clones, around 87% seen once. Sequenced material: PBMCs or T cells enriched from blood (not recorded which). These TCRs come from a woman aged 50 to 65 who had recovered from COVID-19.

A single count supports this clone. The rearrangement joins TRBV6-2 or TRBV6-3 to TRBJ2-5; TRBD2 is a possible D gene (6 bases). Per germline, CDR1 MNHEY and CDR2 SVGEGT. This CDR3 spans 16 amino acids. V was clipped by 5 bases and J by 5 bases, with 21 bases between them. The CDR3 coding sequence is TGTGCCAGCAGTCCCCGTGGGAGGTCGGAAGAGGAGACCCAGTACTTC. It translates to CASSPRGRSEEETQYF.

This clone is a singleton in its sample. The chain couples TRBV7-9 to TRBJ2-1; D not certain. The CDR3 is 14 amino acids. Germline V lookup: CDR1 SEHNR, CDR2 FQNEAQ (reference sequence). Trimming pared 1 base from V and 5 bases from J, leaving 9 bases between. The CDR3 sequence: CASSLVLINNEQFF. The DNA of the CDR3 is TGTGCCAGCAGCTTAGTACTGATCAACAATGAGCAGTTCTTC.

The chain has TRBV4-3 and TRBJ1-1, with D unresolved. V lost 2 bases and J lost 1, with 17 bases in between. The germline gives CDR1 LGHNA, CDR2 YSLEER. The CDR3 runs to 17 residues. CDR3: CASSQSTYRTKNTEAFF. The CDR3 nucleotides are TGCGCCAGCAGCCAATCTACTTATAGGACTAAGAACACTGAAGCTTTCTTT.